This passage covers 21 T cell receptor beta chains from one sample sequenced in a study of CD8+CD57+ T cells in acquired aplastic anemia. TCR beta VDJ and CDR3 profiles were obtained from a genomic DNA template. Each CDR3 protein is one row after TCRdb ran MiXCR on the reads. Of about 190,000 distinct CDR3 sequences listed, under 70% were seen once; the top ten hold about 43%. Specimen: sorted CD4+, CD8+, or CD8+CD57+ T cells (not recorded which) from PBMCs. The receptor source for this set is a human donor with severe aplastic anemia or a healthy control (not recorded which).

This sequence joins TRBV5-1 and TRBJ1-2; D is uncertain. Trimming pared 7 bases from V and 1 base from J, leaving 14 bases between. The CDR3 runs to 14 residues. Germline CDR1 SGHRS, CDR2 YFSETQ. CDR3 amino acids: CASWAETDNYGYTF. CDR3 DNA sequence: TGCGCCAGCTGGGCCGAAACAGATAACTATGGCTACACCTTC.

This sequence joins TRBV20-1 and TRBJ1-2; perhaps TRBD1 as D (5 bases). The V end was cut by 6 bases, the J end by 4 bases, with 21 bases between. Germline V lookup: CDR1 DFQATT, CDR2 SNEGSKA (reference sequence). This CDR3 spans 15 amino acids. The CDR3 here is CSATGQGFGGYGYTF. In nucleotides, the CDR3 is TGCAGTGCCACAGGCCAGGGATTTGGCGGCTATGGCTACACCTTC.

The V and J genes are TRBV9 and TRBJ2-1; 10 bases align to TRBD2. The CDR3 is 15 residues long. V lost 3 bases and J lost 5; bases outside the gene matches: 5. Looked up from germline, CDR1 is SGDLS and CDR2 is YYNGEE. The CDR3 loop reads CASSAGTSAHNEQFF. In nucleotides, the CDR3 is TGTGCCAGCAGCGCCGGGACTAGCGCCCACAATGAGCAGTTCTTC.

This clonotype was recorded at least ten times. V and J are TRBV6-5 and TRBJ1-5, with no clear D. The CDR3 contains 14 residues. Germline CDR1 and CDR2: MNHEY and SVGAGI. Trimming shortened V by 5 bases and J by 4 bases, and 12 bases separated the two germline ends. CDR3 amino acids: CASSDPGWNQPQHF. The CDR3 nucleotides are TGTGCCAGCAGTGACCCGGGGTGGAATCAGCCCCAGCATTTT.

The V call is TRBV7-2, the J call TRBJ2-7, with 10 bases fitting TRBD2. Germline-derived CDR1 and CDR2 are SGHTA and FQGNSA. Trimming at V came to 5 bases and at J to 6 bases, leaving 10 bases not matched to a gene. This CDR3 spans 15 amino acids. The CDR3 nucleotides read TGTGCCAGCAGCATAACTAGCGGGAAAGTCTCCGAGCAGTACTTC. Protein sequence: CASSITSGKVSEQYF.

The rearrangement uses TRBV2 and TRBJ2-7; 13 bases agree with TRBD2. CDR3 length equals 14 residues. V lost 8 bases, J lost 3 bases, and 4 bases stayed unmatched. Germline V gene sequence: CDR1 SNHLY, CDR2 FYNNEI. CDR3 in amino acids: CASGWTSGGYEQYF. The CDR3 coding sequence is TGTGCCAGCGGGTGGACTAGCGGGGGCTACGAGCAGTACTTC.

This clonotype was recorded once. V and J are TRBV24-1 and TRBJ1-2; D is unclear. The CDR3 sequence is 14 residues long. The germline V and J ends were trimmed by 7 bases and 4 bases, with 15 bases remaining between them. The germline CDR1 and CDR2 sequences are KGHDR and SFDVKD. The CDR3 nucleotides read TGTGCCACCAGCGCAGACGGGTCCAGCTATGGCTACACCTTC. This codes for CATSADGSSYGYTF.

This clonotype was observed a single time. V and J are TRBV20-1 and TRBJ2-1; TRBD2 matches 10 bases. The CDR3 is made up of 15 amino acids. With V trimmed by 6 bases and J by 7 bases, 12 bases remained unmatched. Germline lookup yields CDR1 DFQATT and CDR2 SNEGSKA (reference sequence). The CDR3 DNA reads as TGCAGTGCGGGAGCGGGGGGGTTGATGTTGAATGAGCAGTTCTTC. Protein product: CSAGAGGLMLNEQFF.

This chain joins TRBV24-1 and TRBJ2-5; D not resolved. Germline lookup yields CDR1 KGHDR and CDR2 SFDVKD. Trimming shortened V by 5 bases and J by 4 bases, and 10 bases separated the two germline ends. This CDR3 has 13 residues. The CDR3 loop reads CATSGAWLETQYF. The CDR3 DNA sequence: TGTGCCACCAGTGGAGCGTGGCTAGAGACCCAGTACTTC.

The chain employs TRBV20-1 and TRBJ1-1; D remains unclear. Trimming took off 4 bases at V and 6 bases at J, with 9 bases between the two ends. The CDR3 consists of 11 residues. Looked up from germline, CDR1 is DFQATT and CDR2 is SNEGSKA (reference sequence). CDR3 DNA: TGCAGTGCTACCAGGTGGCCTGAAGCTTTCTTT. The encoded protein is CSATRWPEAFF.

This clonotype came up many times. The rearrangement links TRBV13 to TRBJ2-1; a weak D match, TRBD1 (5 bases). The CDR3 extends over 15 amino acids. The V end lost 3 bases, the J end lost 7 bases, and 16 bases lay between the germline ends. Germline values: CDR1 PRHDT, CDR2 FYEKMQ (reference sequence). In DNA, the CDR3 is TGTGCCAGCAGCTTTGGGCTCAGGGATGGGAATGAGCAGTTCTTC. Amino acid sequence: CASSFGLRDGNEQFF.

The CDR3 sequence: CASSDSGTDEKLFF. The DNA for the CDR3 is TGTGCCAGCAGTGATTCCGGGACAGATGAAAAACTGTTTTTT. V gene TRBV25-1 combines with J gene TRBJ1-4; 7 bases line up with TRBD1. The ends lost 3 bases at V and 6 bases at J; junction bases unmatched: 4. The CDR3 spans 14 residues. Looked up from germline, CDR1 is MGHDK and CDR2 is SYGVNS.

V gene TRBV7-3 combines with J gene TRBJ1-6; D remains unclear. CDR3 length: 13 amino acids. Per the germline V gene, CDR1 is SGHTA and CDR2 is FQGTGA. Trimming took off 5 bases at V and 2 bases at J, with 4 bases between the two ends. For the CDR3, the DNA is TGTGCCAGCAGCAGGACCTATAATTCACCCCTCCACTTT. Protein product: CASSRTYNSPLHF.

This clonotype has at least ten counts. The rearrangement joins TRBV19 to TRBJ1-1; TRBD1 is a possible D gene (5 bases). V was shortened by 3 bases and J by 1 base, with 12 bases between the two germline ends. Looked up from germline, CDR1 is LNHDA and CDR2 is SQIVND (reference sequence). The CDR3 sequence is 15 residues long. CDR3 coding DNA: TGTGCCAGTAGTATTTTAGGGGAGACGAACACTGAAGCTTTCTTT. Its protein is CASSILGETNTEAFF.

The CDR3 DNA reads TGTGCCAGCAGCTACTGGACAGAAGGAAGCCAGCAGTTCTTC. Translated, it gives CASSYWTEGSQQFF. The V gene is TRBV13, the J gene TRBJ2-1, with D maybe TRBD1 (6 bases). V lost 4 bases, J lost 11 bases, and 18 bases lay in between. The CDR3 covers 14 residues. Germline values: CDR1 PRHDT, CDR2 FYEKMQ (reference sequence).

V is TRBV2 and J is TRBJ1-2; the D is unclear. The V gene's germline CDR1 is SNHLY and CDR2 FYNNEI. Deletions cut 11 bases from V and 4 bases from J, with 14 bases between. The CDR3 spans 12 residues. The CDR3 region is CAGSDGVYGYTF. The DNA for the CDR3 is TGTGCCGGTTCGGACGGTGTCTATGGCTACACCTTC.

This clonotype was counted ten times or more. This chain uses TRBV6-4 with TRBJ1-6; D may be TRBD1 (5 bases). CDR3 size: 16 residues. The germline gives CDR1 MRHNA, CDR2 SNTAGT. Trimming left V 2 bases short and J 0 bases short, with 8 bases between. This CDR3 reads CASSDDSYSYNSPLHF. The DNA for the CDR3 is TGTGCCAGCAGTGACGACAGTTACTCCTATAATTCACCCCTCCACTTT.

The gene calls are TRBV19 and TRBJ2-3; no clear D gene. Trimming took off 5 bases at V and 6 bases at J, with 12 bases between the two ends. Per germline, CDR1 LNHDA and CDR2 SQIVND (reference sequence). The CDR3 has 13 amino acids. CDR3 loop: CASSLVETDTQYF. The CDR3 nucleotides are TGTGCCAGTAGTTTGGTCGAGACGGATACGCAGTATTTT.

This chain uses TRBV20-1 with TRBJ2-5; D unresolved. Germline CDR1 is DFQATT and CDR2 is SNEGSKA (reference sequence). Trimming took 6 bases from V and 5 from J, leaving 13 bases between them. CDR3 size: 12 residues. CDR3 sequence reads: CSASEWRETQYF. CDR3 nucleotide sequence: TGCAGTGCCAGTGAGTGGCGGGAGACCCAGTACTTC.

The chain couples TRBV7-7 to TRBJ2-5; 7 bases line up with TRBD2. The V gene end was trimmed by 3 bases and the J gene end by 0 bases; junction bases not matched to a gene: 19. The CDR3 extends over 20 amino acids. Germline V gene sequence: CDR1 SSHAT, CDR2 FNYEAQ (reference sequence). Here the CDR3 DNA reads TGTGCCAGCAGCTTTTCGAGCGGGGTTCCCTTGTGTCCTGACCAAGAGACCCAGTACTTC. Protein product: CASSFSSGVPLCPDQETQYF.

This clonotype was seen once. One end of the junction varies from germline; a read error may be responsible. This chain uses TRBV10-3 with TRBJ2-7; D unresolved. This CDR3 is built from 17 residues. The germline V gene has CDR1 ENHRY and CDR2 SYGVKD. In DNA, the CDR3 is TGTGCCAGCAGTTTAAGTCAAGACCTCTTTTACTCCTACGAGCAGTACTTC. It yields the protein CASSLSQDLFYSYEQYF.